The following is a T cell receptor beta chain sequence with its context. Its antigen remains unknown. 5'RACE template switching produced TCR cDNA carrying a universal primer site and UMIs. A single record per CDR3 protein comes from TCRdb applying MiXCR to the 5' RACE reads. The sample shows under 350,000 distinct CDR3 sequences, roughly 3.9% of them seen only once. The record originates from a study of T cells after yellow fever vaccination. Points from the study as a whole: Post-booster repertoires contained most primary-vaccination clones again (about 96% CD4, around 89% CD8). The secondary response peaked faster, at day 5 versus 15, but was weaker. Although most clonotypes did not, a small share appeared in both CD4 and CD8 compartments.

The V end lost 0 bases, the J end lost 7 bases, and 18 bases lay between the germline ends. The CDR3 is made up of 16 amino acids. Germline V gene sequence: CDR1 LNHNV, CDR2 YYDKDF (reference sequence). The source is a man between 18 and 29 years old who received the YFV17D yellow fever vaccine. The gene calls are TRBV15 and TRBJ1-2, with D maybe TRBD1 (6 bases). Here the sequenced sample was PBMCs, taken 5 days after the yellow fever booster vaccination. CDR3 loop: CATSRDKSRTVTGYTF. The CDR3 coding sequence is TGTGCCACCAGCAGAGATAAGAGCAGGACAGTAACTGGCTACACCTTC.